Below are 11 T cell receptor beta chains sequenced from a single sample in a study of tumor-infiltrating lymphocytes in primary liver carcinoma. Starting material of approximately 500 ng total RNA yielded TCR beta cDNA via a constant-region primer. It was through three nested multiplex PCR rounds of slightly modified ARM-PCR that TCR beta libraries arose. With TRBV1-TRBV30 forward primers and a C-beta reverse primer, the first two PCR rounds were run for approximately 10 cycles each. TCRdb analysed the multiplex PCR reads with MiXCR anew, one entry per CDR3 protein. The table records 330,000 or so distinct CDR3 sequences, about two thirds of them present only once. For blood RNA, unsorted whole blood served as the source, and germline DNA was extracted too. The sample was peripheral blood. Receptor source: a middle-aged man with primary liver carcinoma and hepatitis B virus infection.

With regard to this clonotype: The CDR3 does not end in the conserved phenylalanine or tryptophan, so this is likely a read error. J is TRBJ2-7 and V is TRBV11-2; D gene ambiguous. Germline-derived CDR1 and CDR2 are SGHAT and FQNNGV. The CDR3 runs 14 residues. The CDR3 bases are TGTACCAGCAGCTTACAGTTGGAGAATTACGAGCAGTACTCC. It encodes CTSSLQLENYEQYS.

This rearrangement joins TRBV6-2 or TRBV6-3 to TRBJ2-7, with unresolved D. The CDR3 spans 11 residues. Trimming pared 6 bases from V and 6 bases from J, leaving 9 bases between. Germline V gives CDR1 MNHEY, CDR2 SVGEGT. DNA for the CDR3: TGTGCCAGCAGCCCCACCTGCGAGCAGTACTTC. Amino acids: CASSPTCEQYF.

The sample holds a few counts of this clonotype. This may be a read error, as it is one base from a much larger clone. The chain links TRBV6-2 or TRBV6-3 to TRBJ2-6; D call uncertain. The CDR3 covers 17 residues. Germline CDR1 is MNHEY and CDR2 is SVGEGT. Trimming took 7 bases from V and 1 from J, leaving 17 bases between them. This CDR3 reads CASTSGSAGSGANVLTF. The CDR3 DNA follows: TGTGCCAGCACCTCCGGGTCAGCAGGTTCTGGGGCCAACGTCCTGACTTTC.

This clonotype was observed a single time. Given a much more abundant clone one base away, this may be a read error. The chain employs TRBV10-3 and TRBJ2-7; possibly TRBD2 for D (5 bases). The CDR3 runs to 12 residues. Trimming took 6 bases from V and 11 from J, leaving 17 bases between them. Germline CDR1 ENHRY, CDR2 SYGVKD. CDR3 DNA sequence: TGTGCCATCAGGGGTCATGGAGGAAAGGAGTACTTC. Its translation is CAIRGHGGKEYF.

Comments on this clonotype: This may arise from a read error, as a much more abundant clone is one base away. The chain is built from TRBV6-5 and TRBJ1-3; TRBD1 is a possible D gene (5 bases). CDR1 and CDR2 (germline): MNHEY, SVGAGI. Trimming pared 4 bases from V and 0 bases from J, leaving 13 bases between. The CDR3 length is 16 residues. The CDR3 DNA reads as TGTGCCAGCAGTTGCTCGAGGACAAGCTCTGGAAACACCATATATTTT. The encoded protein is CASSCSRTSSGNTIYF.

Concerning this clonotype itself: A much more abundant neighbour one base away suggests this may be a read error. This rearrangement joins TRBV6-5 to TRBJ2-1, with 10 bases identical to TRBD2. This CDR3 has 15 residues. V was clipped by 8 bases and J by 9 bases; unmatched bases: 13. Germline values: CDR1 MNHEY, CDR2 SVGAGI. CDR3 amino acids: CASRYGLAEGGEQFF. DNA of the CDR3: TGTGCCAGCCGCTATGGACTAGCGGAAGGGGGTGAGCAGTTCTTC.

For this clonotype: A read error may explain this, as a much larger clone is one base away. The CDR3 loop is CASSLGLGTNTDTHYF. In nucleotides, the CDR3 is TGTGCCAGCAGCTTAGGCCTGGGAACGAACACAGATACGCATTATTTT. The rearrangement joins TRBV13 to TRBJ2-3, with D unclear. The CDR3 covers 16 residues. The germline CDR1 and CDR2 sequences are PRHDT and FYEKMQ (reference sequence). Drawing the rest from reference TRBV13 and TRBJ2-3, the complete variable domain is AAGVIQSPRHLIKEKRETATLKCYPIPRHDTVYWYQQGPGQDPQFLISFYEKMQSDKGSIPDRFSAQQFSDYHSELNMSSLELGDSALYFCASSLGLGTNTDTHYFGPGTRLTVL.

To note about this clonotype: One end of the junction varies from germline; a read error may be responsible. The chain has TRBV6-6 and TRBJ2-5; D gene uncertain. CDR3 length equals 14 residues. Germline assignment: CDR1 MNHNY and CDR2 SVGAGI (reference sequence). The CDR3 DNA reads TGTGCCAGCAGTTACCAGGCTGGTCAAGAGGCCCAGTACTTC. Residues: CASSYQAGQEAQYF.

About this clonotype itself: A clone one base away is much larger, so this may be a read error. The genes are TRBV6-2 or TRBV6-3 and TRBJ1-2, with unresolved D. Per the germline V gene, CDR1 is MNHEY and CDR2 is SVGEGT. This CDR3 has 13 residues. The CDR3 DNA sequence: TGTGCCAACAGTTACTCTGGGGATTCCGGCTACACCTTC. Translated, it gives CANSYSGDSGYTF.

This clonotype has just one count. Germline is not matched at one junction end, which may reflect a read error. This chain connects TRBV6-2 or TRBV6-3 to TRBJ2-5; 11 nucleotides match TRBD2. CDR3 length equals 18 residues. CDR1 is MNHEY, CDR2 SVGEGT, per germline. The CDR3 protein is CASTGLAGGHEHQESQYF. The DNA of the CDR3 is TGTGCCAGCACCGGATTAGCGGGAGGGCATGAACACCAAGAGTCCCAGTACTTC.

About this clonotype itself: An end of the junction does not agree with germline; a read error may underlie this. The CDR3 is CASSPKREGLAEQFF. CDR3 nucleotide sequence: TGCGCCAGCAGCCCCAAGCGGGAGGGATTGGCTGAGCAGTTCTTC. The J gene is TRBJ2-1, the V gene TRBV11-2; 10 bases map to TRBD2. This CDR3 is 15 amino acids long. Germline V gives CDR1 SGHAT, CDR2 FQNNGV.